The 16 T cell receptor beta chains listed next were all sequenced from one sample in a study of T cells in Graves' hyperthyroidism and ophthalmopathy. TCR beta CDR3 regions were amplified from RNA transcripts. HTBI primers drove first-round RT-PCR of the TCR CDR3. TCRdb re-called the multiplex PCR reads through MiXCR, storing one row per CDR3 protein. The profile shows 200,000 to 250,000 distinct CDR3 sequences, about 16% of them singletons. The sequenced sample consisted of blood. The receptors stem from a woman under 30 with Graves' ophthalmopathy.

This clonotype occurred many times. The CDR3 bases are TGTGCCAGCAGTTTAGGACGGCGAGTGGGGGGCTACACCTTC. Amino acids: CASSLGRRVGGYTF. The chain has TRBV28 and TRBJ1-2, with D hard to call. The V gene lost 2 bases and the J gene lost 8 bases, with 15 bases spanning the gap. Germline V gives CDR1 MDHEN, CDR2 SYDVKM. The CDR3 covers 14 residues.

CDR3 protein: CASSLAGGRTYNEQFF. The CDR3 coding sequence is TGTGCCAGCAGCTTAGCGGGCGGGAGGACCTACAATGAGCAGTTCTTC. The V and J genes are TRBV7-2 and TRBJ2-1, with 8 bases lining up with TRBD2. This CDR3 is 16 amino acids long. Trimming cost V 0 bases and J 2 bases; bases outside gene matches: 3. Germline values: CDR1 SGHTA, CDR2 FQGNSA.

This clonotype was seen ten or more times. This chain uses TRBV28 with TRBJ2-7; TRBD2 agrees at 7 bases. Germline V gene data show CDR1 as MDHEN and CDR2 as SYDVKM. The CDR3 loop spans 14 amino acids. Losses at the gene ends were 2 bases for V and 5 bases for J; bases not matched to a gene: 6. CDR3 amino acids: CASSLRGSPNEQYF. The CDR3 DNA sequence: TGTGCCAGCAGTTTACGCGGGAGCCCAAACGAGCAGTACTTC. The full variable domain, rest sourced from reference TRBV28 and TRBJ2-7, is DVKVTQSSRYLVKRTGEKVFLECVQDMDHENMFWYRQDPGLGLRLIYFSYDVKMKEKGDIPEGYSVSREKKERFSLILESASTNQTSMYLCASSLRGSPNEQYFGPGTRLTVT.

This clonotype was picked up many times. The chain uses TRBV20-1 and TRBJ2-5; 8 bases map to TRBD1. Germline assignment: CDR1 DFQATT and CDR2 SNEGSKA (reference sequence). CDR3 length equals 16 residues. Unmatched junction bases numbered 11, after V lost 0 bases and J lost 5 bases. The CDR3 here is CSARDWGQGAGETQYF. The CDR3 DNA follows: TGCAGTGCTAGAGATTGGGGGCAGGGGGCAGGGGAGACCCAGTACTTC.

This clonotype was recorded at least ten times. V is TRBV28 and J is TRBJ2-7, with a possible D match to TRBD2 (5 bases). CDR3 length: 17 amino acids. CDR1 is MDHEN and CDR2 is SYDVKM in the germline V gene. The germline V and J ends were trimmed by 3 bases and 3 bases, with 21 bases remaining between them. The CDR3 is CASSFSGVRPLFYEQYF. CDR3 DNA sequence: TGTGCCAGCAGTTTTTCCGGGGTTAGGCCCTTATTCTACGAGCAGTACTTC. Full variable domain (rest looked up from reference TRBV28 and TRBJ2-7): DVKVTQSSRYLVKRTGEKVFLECVQDMDHENMFWYRQDPGLGLRLIYFSYDVKMKEKGDIPEGYSVSREKKERFSLILESASTNQTSMYLCASSFSGVRPLFYEQYFGPGTRLTVT.

V is TRBV30 and J is TRBJ2-5; the match to TRBD2 covers 16 bases. Germline V gene data show CDR1 as GTSNPN and CDR2 as SVGIG (reference sequence). The trim removed 3 bases at V and 5 bases at J, leaving 3 bases unmatched. This CDR3 region has 15 residues. The CDR3 spells CAWRGTSGRDETQYF. The CDR3 DNA sequence: TGTGCCTGGAGAGGGACTAGCGGGAGGGATGAGACCCAGTACTTC.

There are a few counts of this clonotype. Possible read error: a much larger clone is one base away. The V call is TRBV19, the J call TRBJ1-4, with D possibly matching TRBD1 (5 bases). The germline CDR1 and CDR2 sequences are LNHDA and SQIVND (reference sequence). The V gene lost 8 bases and the J gene lost 5 bases, with 24 bases spanning the gap. CDR3 length: 17 amino acids. The CDR3 is CASGRTPSVLMNEKLFF. The CDR3 DNA follows: TGTGCCAGTGGCCGGACACCATCGGTTCTGATGAATGAAAAACTGTTTTTT.

The rearrangement uses TRBV7-3 and TRBJ2-3; tentatively, D is TRBD2 (5 bases). Trimming removed 6 bases at V and 1 base at J, with 14 bases between. Germline V CDR1 and CDR2: SGHTA, FQGTGA. CDR3 length: 15 amino acids. The CDR3: CASRPAPGGTDTQYF. CDR3 nucleotides: TGTGCCAGCAGGCCAGCCCCCGGGGGCACAGATACGCAGTATTTT.

This clonotype was detected many times. The V call is TRBV30, the J call TRBJ2-1; the match to TRBD2 covers 12 bases. The germline V gene has CDR1 GTSNPN and CDR2 SVGIG (reference sequence). The CDR3 extends over 16 amino acids. J lost 3 bases, V lost 1 base, and 4 bases had no gene match. CDR3 loop: CAWSGLTSGSYNEQFF. The CDR3 region has the DNA TGTGCCTGGAGTGGTTTGACTAGCGGGAGCTACAATGAGCAGTTCTTC.

This clonotype was observed many times. The chain links TRBV20-1 to TRBJ1-1; 7 bases match TRBD1. CDR1 is DFQATT and CDR2 is SNEGSKA in the germline V gene (reference sequence). J gave up 0 bases and V 5 bases, and 9 bases lay outside the gene matches. The CDR3 covers 15 residues. The CDR3 DNA reads as TGCAGTGCTTCTAATACGGGACAGATGAACACTGAAGCTTTCTTT. This sequence encodes CSASNTGQMNTEAFF.

This clonotype was detected many times. The chain couples TRBV11-3 to TRBJ1-1; TRBD1 is a possible D gene (6 bases). V was trimmed by 8 bases and J by 6 bases, leaving 19 bases between them. Looked up from germline, CDR1 is SGHNT and CDR2 is YENEEA. The CDR3 is 14 residues long. Here the CDR3 DNA reads TGTGCCAGCGTCCTCTCAGGGGCCGGGCCTGAAGCTTTCTTT. Translation gives CASVLSGAGPEAFF.

At least ten counts were recorded for this clonotype. This chain links TRBV30 with TRBJ2-1; 12 bases are shared with TRBD2. CDR1 and CDR2 from the germline V gene are GTSNPN and SVGIG (reference sequence). V gave up 5 bases and J gave up 8 bases; unmatched junction bases: 10. This CDR3 is 15 amino acids long. In DNA, the CDR3 is TGTGCCTGGCGCAAGCTACTAGCGGGGGGAGATGAGCAGTTCTTC. The encoded protein is CAWRKLLAGGDEQFF.

This clonotype was observed once. V gene TRBV6-1 combines with J gene TRBJ2-3, with 10 bases fitting TRBD2. The CDR3 consists of 15 residues. CDR1 is MNHNS and CDR2 is SASEGT in the germline V gene. With V trimmed by 3 bases and J by 4 bases, 4 bases remained unmatched. In DNA, the CDR3 is TGTGCCAGCAGTGAGTCAGCGGGAGGGCCAGATACGCAGTATTTT. Its protein is CASSESAGGPDTQYF.

As to this clonotype: This may come from a read error, since a much larger clone is one base off. The CDR3 sequence is CASGTGGRYGYTF. In DNA, the CDR3 is TGTGCCAGCGGCACAGGGGGCAGATACGGCTACACCTTC. V usage is TRBV6-2 or TRBV6-3 and J usage is TRBJ1-2; the match to TRBD1 covers 9 bases. The germline CDR1 and CDR2 sequences are MNHEY and SVGEGT. CDR3 length: 13 residues. V was clipped by 8 bases and J by 8 bases; unmatched bases: 9.

Ten or more counts support this clonotype. V is TRBV6-1 and J is TRBJ2-7, with 12 bases identical to TRBD2. Germline values: CDR1 MNHNS, CDR2 SASEGT. The CDR3 covers 15 residues. Trimming took 6 bases from V and 5 from J; bases not matched to a gene: 8. The CDR3 nucleotides read TGTGCCAGCAGCACTAGCGGGGGGTCGATCCACGAGCAGTACTTC. It translates to CASSTSGGSIHEQYF.

This clonotype was seen a few times. V and J are TRBV5-1 and TRBJ2-2; TRBD2 agrees at 10 bases. In germline, CDR1 is SGHRS, CDR2 YFSETQ. CDR3 length equals 18 residues. Trimming took 0 bases from V and 0 from J; bases not matched to a gene: 5. The CDR3 spells CASSLAQRGGSNTGELFF. CDR3 DNA sequence: TGCGCCAGCAGCTTGGCCCAGCGGGGGGGATCGAACACCGGGGAGCTGTTTTTT. Together with reference TRBV5-1 and TRBJ2-2, the CDR3 gives the full variable domain: KAGVTQTPRYLIKTRGQQVTLSCSPISGHRSVSWYQQTPGQGLQFLFEYFSETQRNKGNFPGRFSGRQFSNSRSEMNVSTLELGDSALYLCASSLAQRGGSNTGELFFGEGSRLTVL.